The rows below give T cell receptor beta chains drawn from one sample of a study of cytomegalovirus exposure and HLA in healthy donors. Clones were read by immunoSEQ multiplex PCR, and TCRdb kept only the in-frame ones, dropping some. The table lists approximately 110,000 clones, 76% of them singletons, with more than 1.5% in the top ten. The sequenced sample consisted of PBMCs. Receptors were obtained from a man over 45 in good health and CMV-seronegative. Each CDR3 is given without its conserved first and last residue.

TRBV4-3,TRBJ1-1,ASSQDLGAGEAF
TRBV11-3,TRBJ2-3,ASSLGIAGVPGDTQY
TRBV19,TRBJ1-4,ASSIPGDRRF
TRBV5-1,TRBJ2-3,ASSPADSPLTDTQY
TRBV6-1,TRBJ1-2,ASSKGQRVRNYGYT
TRBV6-4,TRBJ1-1,ASSNRVTEAF
TRBV25-1,TRBJ2-7,ASSESGGDYYEQY
TRBV28,TRBJ2-1,ASSGGQGSEQF
TRBV11-2,TRBJ1-5,ASSLGGTGDQPQH
TRBV7-2,TRBJ2-1,ASSLGDSANEQF
TRBV29-1,TRBJ1-5,SVVTGGTQPQH
TRBV20-1,TRBJ1-6,SASGSRALH
TRBV9,TRBJ1-2,ASSNPSGERGYT
TRBV6-1,TRBJ1-2,ASSGTSIANYGYT
TRBV18,TRBJ2-2,ASSPPAEYNTGELF
TRBV4-3,TRBJ2-7,ASSQGLDPYEQY
TRBV7-2,TRBJ1-1,ASSPSRAAGPSEAF
TRBV18,TRBJ2-5,ASSPLADQETQY
TRBV7-6,TRBJ2-7,ASSFGRRASYEQY
TRBV5-6,TRBJ2-3,ASSLVLDADTQY
TRBV30,TRBJ1-2,AWSVRWRGGDYGYT
TRBV5-4,TRBJ1-4,ASSLAASTGENEKLF
TRBV11-2,TRBJ1-6,ASSLDQRDSPLH
TRBV7-9,TRBJ2-7,SSNSFGEQY
TRBV5-1,TRBJ1-2,ASSPKNRTGGYGYT
TRBV6-1,TRBJ1-5,ASSEGRGRTQPQH
TRBV5-1,TRBJ1-4,ASSPWGESSSTTVLEKLF
TRBV6-5,TRBJ1-6,ASSYSIMRSPLH
TRBV7-2,TRBJ2-5,ASSPTGLVRETQY
TRBV5-5,TRBJ1-5,ASSLGGPYSNQPQH
TRBV7-6,TRBJ2-1,ASSALGGGRPNEQF
TRBV29-1,TRBJ1-1,SVEGGQVEAF
TRBV4-2,TRBJ1-3,ASSQDGQGQGNTIY
TRBV2,TRBJ2-3,ASSEGGTSTDTQY
TRBV5-1,TRBJ2-5,ASSLRGSGAETQY
TRBV5-1,TRBJ2-1,ASSLNRRGDNEQF
TRBV7-9,TRBJ1-1,ASSLLEAF
TRBV7-8,TRBJ2-3,ASSQKRGGPRTDTQY
TRBV9,TRBJ2-6,ASSVLRGQESSGANVLT
TRBV25-1,TRBJ2-1,ASSADTSGWNEQF
TRBV19,TRBJ2-3,VSRSGYTDTQY
TRBV4-1,TRBJ2-1,ASSPDRFSYNEQF
TRBV6-5,TRBJ1-4,ASSYSGGATNEKLF
TRBV2,TRBJ1-1,ASSEGRGVRTEAF
TRBV19,TRBJ2-4,ASSIGTAVNIQY
TRBV2,TRBJ2-1,ASRRDPTF
TRBV19,TRBJ1-1,ASSTNYRGTEAF
TRBV2,TRBJ1-4,ASSDGTGDEKLF
TRBV18,TRBJ2-7,ASSPPDSSGYEQY
TRBV6-1,TRBJ1-5,ASSEVWASNQPQH